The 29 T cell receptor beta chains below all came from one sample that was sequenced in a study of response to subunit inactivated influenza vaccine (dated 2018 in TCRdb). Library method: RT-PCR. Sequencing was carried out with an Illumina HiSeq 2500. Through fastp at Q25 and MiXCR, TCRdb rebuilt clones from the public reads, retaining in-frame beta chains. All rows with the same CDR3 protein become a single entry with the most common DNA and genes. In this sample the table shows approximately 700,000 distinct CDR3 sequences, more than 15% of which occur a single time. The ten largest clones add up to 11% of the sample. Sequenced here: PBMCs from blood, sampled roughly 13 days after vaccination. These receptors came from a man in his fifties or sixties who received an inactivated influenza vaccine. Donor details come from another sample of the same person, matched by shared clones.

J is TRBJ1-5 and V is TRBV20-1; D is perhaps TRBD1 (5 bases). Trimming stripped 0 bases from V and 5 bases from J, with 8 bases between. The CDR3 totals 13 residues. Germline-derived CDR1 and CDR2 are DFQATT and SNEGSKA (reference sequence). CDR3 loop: CSARDWGDQPQHF. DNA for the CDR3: TGCAGTGCTAGAGATTGGGGGGATCAGCCCCAGCATTTT.

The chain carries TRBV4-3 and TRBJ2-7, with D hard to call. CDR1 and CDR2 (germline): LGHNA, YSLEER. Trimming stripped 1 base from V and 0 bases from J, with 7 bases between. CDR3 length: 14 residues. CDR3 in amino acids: CASSQAVSSYEQYF. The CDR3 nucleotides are TGCGCCAGCAGCCAAGCCGTGAGCTCCTACGAGCAGTACTTC.

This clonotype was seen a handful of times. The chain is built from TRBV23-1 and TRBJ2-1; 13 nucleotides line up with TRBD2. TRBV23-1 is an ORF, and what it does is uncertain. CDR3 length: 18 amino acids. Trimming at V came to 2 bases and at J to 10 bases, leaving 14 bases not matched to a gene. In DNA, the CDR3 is TGCGCCAGCAGTCAACCCGGGACTAGCGGGGTCGTGGGGACGGAGCAGTTCTTC. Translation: CASSQPGTSGVVGTEQFF.

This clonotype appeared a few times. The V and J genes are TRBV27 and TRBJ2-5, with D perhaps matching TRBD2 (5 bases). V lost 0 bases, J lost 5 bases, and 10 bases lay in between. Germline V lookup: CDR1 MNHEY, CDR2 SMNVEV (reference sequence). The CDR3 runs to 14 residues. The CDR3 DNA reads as TGTGCCAGCAGTTTATCGAGGGCAGTGGAGACCCAGTACTTC. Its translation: CASSLSRAVETQYF.

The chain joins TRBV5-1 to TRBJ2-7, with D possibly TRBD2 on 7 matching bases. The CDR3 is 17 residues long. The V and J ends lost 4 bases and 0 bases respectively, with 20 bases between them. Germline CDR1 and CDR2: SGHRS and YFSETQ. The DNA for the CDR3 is TGCGCCAGCAGCCGACTTGGGGGGGGGCCCAGCTCCTACGAGCAGTACTTC. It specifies CASSRLGGGPSSYEQYF.

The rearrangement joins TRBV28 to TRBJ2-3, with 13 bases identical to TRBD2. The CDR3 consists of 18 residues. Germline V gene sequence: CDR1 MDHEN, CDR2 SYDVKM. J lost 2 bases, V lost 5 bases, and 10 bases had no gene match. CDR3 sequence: CASSALAGGATHTDTQYF. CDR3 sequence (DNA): TGTGCCAGCAGTGCACTAGCGGGGGGGGCGACTCACACAGATACGCAGTATTTT.

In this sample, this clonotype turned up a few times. The CDR3, as DNA: TGTGCCAGCAGCCCTATAGGGATCTCCTACGAGCAGTACTTC. This gives the protein CASSPIGISYEQYF. This sequence joins TRBV12-3 or TRBV12-4 and TRBJ2-7; D not resolved. This CDR3 contains 14 residues. V lost 6 bases, J lost 0 bases, and 12 bases lay in between.

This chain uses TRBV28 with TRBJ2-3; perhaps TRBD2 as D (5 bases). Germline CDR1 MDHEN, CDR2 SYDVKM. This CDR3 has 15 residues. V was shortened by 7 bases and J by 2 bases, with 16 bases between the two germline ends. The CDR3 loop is CASKSGAETTDTQYF. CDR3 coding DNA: TGTGCCAGCAAATCAGGAGCGGAAACCACAGATACGCAGTATTTT.

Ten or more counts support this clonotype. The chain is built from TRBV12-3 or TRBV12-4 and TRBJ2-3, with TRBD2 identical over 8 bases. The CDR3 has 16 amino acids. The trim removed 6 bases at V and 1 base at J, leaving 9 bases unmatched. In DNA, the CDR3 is TGTGCCAGCAGCCCCGGGGTGACTAGCGGCACAGATACGCAGTATTTT. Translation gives CASSPGVTSGTDTQYF.

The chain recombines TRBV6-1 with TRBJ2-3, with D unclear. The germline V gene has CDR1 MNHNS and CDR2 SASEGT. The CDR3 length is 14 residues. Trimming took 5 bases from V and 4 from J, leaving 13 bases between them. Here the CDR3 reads CASSTFGGPDTQYF. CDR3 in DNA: TGTGCCAGCAGTACCTTCGGTGGCCCAGATACGCAGTATTTT.

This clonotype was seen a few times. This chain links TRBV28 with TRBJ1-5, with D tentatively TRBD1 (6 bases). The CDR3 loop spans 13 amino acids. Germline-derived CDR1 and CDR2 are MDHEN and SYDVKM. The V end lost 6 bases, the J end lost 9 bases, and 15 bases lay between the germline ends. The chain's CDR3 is CASRGGRDGPQHF. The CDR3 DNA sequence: TGTGCCAGCAGAGGGGGTAGAGATGGGCCCCAGCATTTT.

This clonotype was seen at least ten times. The CDR3 reads CATNKGDFENEQFF. Written as DNA, the CDR3 is TGTGCCACCAATAAAGGGGATTTCGAGAATGAGCAGTTCTTC. The rearrangement links TRBV15 to TRBJ2-1; TRBD1 might be the D (5 bases). The V gene's germline CDR1 is LNHNV and CDR2 YYDKDF (reference sequence). V shed 7 bases and J shed 7 bases, with 17 bases lying between them. The CDR3 has 14 amino acids.

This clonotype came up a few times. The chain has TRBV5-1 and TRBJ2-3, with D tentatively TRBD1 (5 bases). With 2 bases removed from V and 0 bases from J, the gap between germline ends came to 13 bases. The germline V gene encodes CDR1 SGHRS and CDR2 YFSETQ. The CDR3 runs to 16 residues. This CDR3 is CASSFRTSASTDTQYF. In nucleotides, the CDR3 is TGCGCCAGCAGCTTCCGGACATCGGCTAGCACAGATACGCAGTATTTT.

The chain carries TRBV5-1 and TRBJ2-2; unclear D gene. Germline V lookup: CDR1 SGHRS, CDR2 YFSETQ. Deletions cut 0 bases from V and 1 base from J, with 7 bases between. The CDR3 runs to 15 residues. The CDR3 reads CASSLGQQNTGELFF. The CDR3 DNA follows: TGCGCCAGCAGCTTGGGGCAGCAGAACACCGGGGAGCTGTTTTTT.

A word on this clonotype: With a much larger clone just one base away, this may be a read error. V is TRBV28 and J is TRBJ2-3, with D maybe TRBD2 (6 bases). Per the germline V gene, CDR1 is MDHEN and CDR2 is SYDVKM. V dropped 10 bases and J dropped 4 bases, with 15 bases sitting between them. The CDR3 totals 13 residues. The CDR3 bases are TGTGCCATCAGCCCGGAGGGGTCAGATACGCAGTATTTT. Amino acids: CAISPEGSDTQYF.

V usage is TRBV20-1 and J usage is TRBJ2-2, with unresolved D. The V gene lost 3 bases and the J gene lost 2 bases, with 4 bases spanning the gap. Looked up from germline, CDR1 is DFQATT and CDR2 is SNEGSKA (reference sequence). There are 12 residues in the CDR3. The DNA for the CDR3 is TGCAGTGCTAGGACTAACACCGGGGAGCTGTTTTTT. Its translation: CSARTNTGELFF.

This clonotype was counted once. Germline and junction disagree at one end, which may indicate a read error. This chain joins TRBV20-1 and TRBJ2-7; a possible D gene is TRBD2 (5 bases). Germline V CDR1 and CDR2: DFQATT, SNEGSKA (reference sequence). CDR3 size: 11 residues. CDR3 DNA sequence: TGCAGTGCTAGAGTGGCGGAGCGGCAGAACTTC. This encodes CSARVAERQNF.

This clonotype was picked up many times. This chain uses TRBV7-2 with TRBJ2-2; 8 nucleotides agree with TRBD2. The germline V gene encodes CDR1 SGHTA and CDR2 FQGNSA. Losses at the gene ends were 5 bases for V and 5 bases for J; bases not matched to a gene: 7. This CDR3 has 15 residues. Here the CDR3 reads CASSNSVAGTGELFF. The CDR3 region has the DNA TGTGCCAGCAGCAATTCTGTAGCGGGAACCGGGGAGCTGTTTTTT.

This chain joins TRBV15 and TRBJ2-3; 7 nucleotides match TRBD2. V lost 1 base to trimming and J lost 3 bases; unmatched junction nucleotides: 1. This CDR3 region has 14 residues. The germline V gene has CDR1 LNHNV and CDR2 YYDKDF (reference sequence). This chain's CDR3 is CATSRAGGTDTQYF. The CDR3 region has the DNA TGTGCCACCAGCAGAGCGGGGGGAACAGATACGCAGTATTTT.

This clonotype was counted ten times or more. The CDR3 loop reads CASRVGTGWNEQFF. In DNA, the CDR3 is TGTGCCAGTCGCGTCGGGACAGGGTGGAATGAGCAGTTCTTC. J is TRBJ2-1 and V is TRBV27; 9 nucleotides agree with TRBD1. V lost 9 bases and J lost 7; bases outside the gene matches: 10. This CDR3 has 14 residues. CDR1 is MNHEY and CDR2 is SMNVEV in the germline V gene (reference sequence).

CDR3 residues: CSATGDIYEQFF. The CDR3 nucleotides are TGCAGTGCCACAGGGGATATCTATGAGCAGTTCTTC. This chain uses TRBV20-1 with TRBJ2-1, with 7 bases lining up with TRBD1. The CDR3 is made up of 12 amino acids. Trimming at V came to 6 bases and at J to 8 bases, leaving 7 bases not matched to a gene. CDR1 is DFQATT, CDR2 SNEGSKA, per germline (reference sequence).

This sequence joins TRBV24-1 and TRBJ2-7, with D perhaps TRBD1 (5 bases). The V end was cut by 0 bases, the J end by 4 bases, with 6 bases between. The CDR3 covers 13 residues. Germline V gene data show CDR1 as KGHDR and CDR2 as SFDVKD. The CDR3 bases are TGTGCCACCAGTGATTTGACAGGTTACGAGCAGTACTTC. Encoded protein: CATSDLTGYEQYF.

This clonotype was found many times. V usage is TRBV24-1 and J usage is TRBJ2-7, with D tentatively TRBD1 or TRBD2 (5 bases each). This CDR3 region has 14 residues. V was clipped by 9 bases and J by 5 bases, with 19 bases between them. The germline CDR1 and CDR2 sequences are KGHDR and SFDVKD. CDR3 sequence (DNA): TGTGCCACCGGGGACCCGTACGCTTTTGACGAGCAGTACTTC. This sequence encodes CATGDPYAFDEQYF.

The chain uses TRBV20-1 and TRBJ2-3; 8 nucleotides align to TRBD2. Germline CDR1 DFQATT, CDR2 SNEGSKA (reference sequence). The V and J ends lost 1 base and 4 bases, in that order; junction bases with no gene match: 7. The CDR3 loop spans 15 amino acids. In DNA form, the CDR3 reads TGCAGTGCTAGAGCCTTAGCGGGGTTCGCAGATACGCAGTATTTT. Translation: CSARALAGFADTQYF.

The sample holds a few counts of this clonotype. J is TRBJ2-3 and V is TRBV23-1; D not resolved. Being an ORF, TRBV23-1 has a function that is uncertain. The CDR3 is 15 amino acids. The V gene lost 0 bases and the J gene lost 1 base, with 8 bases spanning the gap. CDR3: CASSQSLRGTDTQYF. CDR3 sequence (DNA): TGCGCCAGCAGTCAATCCTTAAGGGGCACAGATACGCAGTATTTT.

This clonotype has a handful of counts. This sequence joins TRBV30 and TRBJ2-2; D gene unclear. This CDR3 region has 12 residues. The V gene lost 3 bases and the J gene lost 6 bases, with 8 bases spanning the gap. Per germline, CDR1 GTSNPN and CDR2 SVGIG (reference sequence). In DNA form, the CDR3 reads TGTGCCTGGAGGTACACCGCCGGGGAGCTGTTTTTT. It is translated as CAWRYTAGELFF. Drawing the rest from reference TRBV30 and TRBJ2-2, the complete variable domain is SQTIHQWPATLVQPVGSPLSLECTVEGTSNPNLYWYRQAAGRGLQLLFYSVGIGQISSEVPQNLSASRPQDRQFILSSKKLLLSDSGFYLCAWRYTAGELFFGEGSRLTVL.

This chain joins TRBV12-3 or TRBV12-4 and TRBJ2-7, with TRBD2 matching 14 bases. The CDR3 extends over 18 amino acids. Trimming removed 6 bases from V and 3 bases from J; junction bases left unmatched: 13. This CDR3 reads CASSLGTSGGPAGYEQYF. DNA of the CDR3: TGTGCCAGCAGCCTAGGGACTAGCGGGGGCCCCGCCGGCTACGAGCAGTACTTC.

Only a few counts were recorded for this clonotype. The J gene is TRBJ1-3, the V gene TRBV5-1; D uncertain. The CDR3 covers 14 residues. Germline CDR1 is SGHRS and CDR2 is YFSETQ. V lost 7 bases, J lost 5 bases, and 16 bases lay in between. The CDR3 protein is CASGWSDSRNTIYF. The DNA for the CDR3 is TGCGCCAGCGGTTGGTCGGACTCCAGAAACACCATATATTTT.

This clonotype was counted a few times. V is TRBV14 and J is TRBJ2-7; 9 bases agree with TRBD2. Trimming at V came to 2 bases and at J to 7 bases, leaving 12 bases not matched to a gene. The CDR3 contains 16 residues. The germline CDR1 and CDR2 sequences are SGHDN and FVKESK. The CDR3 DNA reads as TGTGCCAGCAGCCAACTCGCGGGGGGGGCCCTCGGAGAGCAGTACTTC. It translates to CASSQLAGGALGEQYF.